The 21 T cell receptor beta chains in this list originate from one sample, sequenced in a study of blood T cell repertoires in COVID-19. Profiled with immunoSEQ multiplex PCR; TCRdb holds only in-frame clones, not every one. The data show more than 100,000 clones, with approximately 87% seen just once and almost 30% held by the top ten. The material sequenced was peripheral blood. All receptors derive from a woman in her 70s with acute or convalescent COVID-19.

V and J are TRBV6-5 and TRBJ2-1; unclear D gene. Trimming took off 2 bases at V and 10 bases at J, with 18 bases between the two ends. Per germline, CDR1 MNHEY and CDR2 SVGAGI. This CDR3 is 15 amino acids long. The CDR3 loop is CASSYDNLNPREQFF. The CDR3 bases are TGTGCCAGCAGTTACGACAATCTTAACCCCAGAGAGCAGTTCTTC.

The J gene is TRBJ2-3, the V gene TRBV5-4; D remains ambiguous. Trimming cost V 4 bases and J 4 bases, with 7 bases left between them. The CDR3 sequence is 12 residues long. Germline V gene sequence: CDR1 SGHNT, CDR2 YYREEE (reference sequence). Here the CDR3 DNA reads TGTGCCAGCAGCCTGTGGCCAGATACGCAGTATTTT. Protein: CASSLWPDTQYF.

The chain carries TRBV6-5 and TRBJ1-2; D is ambiguous. V dropped 0 bases and J dropped 8 bases, with 13 bases sitting between them. The CDR3 extends over 14 amino acids. Germline CDR1 and CDR2: MNHEY and SVGAGI. The CDR3 is CASSYSLAQKGYTF. The CDR3 DNA reads TGTGCCAGCAGTTACTCTTTGGCACAGAAGGGCTACACCTTC.

J is TRBJ1-6 and V is TRBV9; D perhaps matches TRBD1 (6 bases). The CDR3 totals 15 residues. Deletions cut 3 bases from V and 5 bases from J, with 12 bases between. CDR1 is SGDLS, CDR2 YYNGEE, per germline. CDR3 region: CASSEGTTHNSPLHF. The DNA of the CDR3 is TGTGCCAGCAGCGAGGGGACAACCCATAATTCACCCCTCCACTTT.

The gene calls are TRBV6-5 and TRBJ2-4; TRBD1 matches at 11 bases. The CDR3 has 15 amino acids. CDR1 is MNHEY and CDR2 is SVGAGI in the germline V gene. V shed 6 bases, J shed 5 bases, and the junction held 6 bases outside the gene matches. The CDR3 loop is CASSPGQGAQNIQYF. The CDR3 DNA reads TGTGCCAGCAGCCCAGGACAGGGGGCTCAAAACATTCAGTACTTC.

The chain employs TRBV5-1 and TRBJ2-7; 12 bases are a match to TRBD2. Germline values: CDR1 SGHRS, CDR2 YFSETQ. The V gene end was trimmed by 5 bases and the J gene end by 3 bases; junction bases not matched to a gene: 9. This CDR3 region has 16 residues. This chain's CDR3 is CASSWTSGDPSYEQYF. For the CDR3, the DNA is TGCGCCAGCAGTTGGACTAGCGGGGACCCTAGCTACGAGCAGTACTTC.

The gene calls are TRBV2 and TRBJ1-1, with TRBD1 matching over 8 bases. J gave up 7 bases and V 2 bases, and 12 bases lay outside the gene matches. The CDR3 contains 16 residues. Germline V gene data show CDR1 as SNHLY and CDR2 as FYNNEI. The CDR3 nucleotides read TGTGCCAGCAGTGAATTGGGCGGGGCAGGGGGCGATGAAGCTTTCTTT. This sequence encodes CASSELGGAGGDEAFF.

The chain links TRBV7-9 to TRBJ2-3; 10 nucleotides match TRBD1. Germline V gives CDR1 SEHNR, CDR2 FQNEAQ (reference sequence). V trimming: 6 bases; J trimming: 4 bases; junction bases outside the gene matches: 1. The CDR3 sequence is 13 residues long. CDR3: CASRGQGADTQYF. The CDR3 DNA is TGTGCCAGCAGAGGACAGGGGGCAGATACGCAGTATTTT.

V is TRBV4-2 and J is TRBJ1-4; D might be TRBD1 (5 bases). This CDR3 region has 16 residues. Trimming removed 4 bases at V and 3 bases at J, with 15 bases between. The germline V gene encodes CDR1 LGHNA and CDR2 YNFKEQ. In DNA, the CDR3 is TGTGCCAGCAGCCGGGCTCTGGGGCAGTCTAATGAAAAACTGTTTTTT. Its translation is CASSRALGQSNEKLFF.

V and J are TRBV7-3 and TRBJ2-5, with TRBD2 as a possible D gene (5 bases). Germline V gene data show CDR1 as SGHTA and CDR2 as FQGTGA. The CDR3 runs 13 residues. The germline V and J ends were trimmed by 2 bases and 5 bases, with 9 bases remaining between them. The DNA for the CDR3 is TGTGCCAGCAGCTTACGCGGAGGCGAGACCCAGTACTTC. It codes for CASSLRGGETQYF.

The chain employs TRBV7-9 and TRBJ2-5; D might be TRBD2 (7 bases). The CDR3 contains 14 residues. V lost 1 base, J lost 4 bases, and 10 bases lay in between. The germline V gene encodes CDR1 SEHNR and CDR2 FQNEAQ (reference sequence). The CDR3 spells CASSLGGGAETQYF. CDR3 DNA sequence: TGTGCCAGCAGCTTAGGGGGGGGCGCAGAGACCCAGTACTTC.

The chain uses TRBV7-2 and TRBJ2-1; perhaps TRBD1 as D (5 bases). This CDR3 contains 13 residues. Trimming pared 4 bases from V and 11 bases from J, leaving 15 bases between. CDR1 is SGHTA and CDR2 is FQGNSA in the germline V gene. The CDR3 bases are TGTGCCAGCAGCTCCGCCCATGGGGCCCAGCAGTTCTTC. As protein: CASSSAHGAQQFF.

The chain couples TRBV14 to TRBJ2-2; 8 positions agree with TRBD1. The germline V gene has CDR1 SGHDN and CDR2 FVKESK. CDR3 length: 17 amino acids. The V gene end was trimmed by 3 bases and the J gene end by 3 bases; junction bases not matched to a gene: 9. The chain's CDR3 is CASSQATGTGYTGELFF. CDR3 in DNA: TGTGCCAGCAGCCAGGCAACCGGGACAGGATACACCGGGGAGCTGTTTTTT. Looking up the rest from reference TRBV14 and TRBJ2-2 gives the full variable domain: EAGVTQFPSHSVIEKGQTVTLRCDPISGHDNLYWYRRVMGKEIKFLLHFVKESKQDESGMPNNRFLAERTGGTYSTLKVQPAELEDSGVYFCASSQATGTGYTGELFFGEGSRLTVL.

The genes are TRBV29-1 and TRBJ1-1; tentative D call: TRBD1 (6 bases). This CDR3 comprises 13 residues. Germline CDR1 reads SQVTM; CDR2 reads ANQGSEA. V gave up 0 bases and J gave up 5 bases, with 10 bases separating them. The CDR3 DNA reads TGCAGCGTTGAAGAGGGGGGGGCAACTGAAGCTTTCTTT. Translated, it gives CSVEEGGATEAFF.

This clone was counted a single time. As DNA, the CDR3 is TGTGCCAGCTCACCATTCTCCGGGACACAGAACACTGAAGCTTTCTTT. It is translated as CASSPFSGTQNTEAFF. The V gene is TRBV18, the J gene TRBJ1-1, with D maybe TRBD1 (6 bases). Germline V gene sequence: CDR1 KGHSH, CDR2 LQKENI. CDR3 length equals 16 residues. V was shortened by 2 bases and J by 1 base, with 14 bases between the two germline ends.

The V gene is TRBV29-1, the J gene TRBJ2-1, with D maybe TRBD2 (6 bases). Germline CDR1 reads SQVTM; CDR2 reads ANQGSEA. Trimming took off 3 bases at V and 0 bases at J, with 21 bases between the two ends. The CDR3 consists of 18 residues. The chain's CDR3 is CSVEPTEGAGSSYNEQFF. CDR3 DNA: TGCAGCGTTGAGCCTACCGAAGGGGCGGGGAGCTCCTACAATGAGCAGTTCTTC.

In regard to this clone: Within the sample, other DNA sequences also encode this same CDR3. This rearrangement joins TRBV6-5 to TRBJ2-5, with TRBD1 as a possible D gene (6 bases). The CDR3 has 12 amino acids. Trimming took 2 bases from V and 7 from J, leaving 8 bases between them. In germline, CDR1 is MNHEY, CDR2 SVGAGI. The CDR3 is CASSYGRGTQYF. CDR3 nucleotides: TGTGCCAGCAGTTACGGCAGGGGGACCCAGTACTTC.

The DNA for the CDR3 is TGTGCCAGTAGTGGTGAGAGCATGAACACTGAAGCTTTCTTT. It translates to CASSGESMNTEAFF. The chain has TRBV19 and TRBJ1-1; D gene unclear. CDR3 length: 14 residues. Per germline, CDR1 LNHDA and CDR2 SQIVND (reference sequence). V lost 5 bases and J 0 bases, leaving 10 bases between the germline ends.

This rearrangement joins TRBV10-3 to TRBJ1-4, with unresolved D. The CDR3 is made up of 13 amino acids. V was trimmed by 3 bases and J by 10 bases, leaving 12 bases between them. Germline CDR1 reads ENHRY; CDR2 reads SYGVKD. This CDR3 reads CAISESLSGKLFF. Written as DNA, the CDR3 is TGTGCCATCAGTGAATCTTTATCGGGAAAACTGTTTTTT.

The V call is TRBV12-3 or TRBV12-4, the J call TRBJ1-2, with D uncertain. CDR3 length equals 13 residues. Trimming stripped 5 bases from V and 0 bases from J, with 7 bases between. The DNA for the CDR3 is TGTGCCAGCAGTGAACAGACTAACTATGGCTACACCTTC. Translated, it gives CASSEQTNYGYTF.

This chain links TRBV19 with TRBJ1-3; no clear D. Germline CDR1 is LNHDA and CDR2 is SQIVND (reference sequence). Trimming took off 3 bases at V and 0 bases at J, with 12 bases between the two ends. This CDR3 region has 16 residues. CDR3 amino acids: CASSIPSAGSGNTIYF. CDR3 coding DNA: TGTGCCAGTAGTATCCCGAGTGCGGGCTCTGGAAACACCATATATTTT.